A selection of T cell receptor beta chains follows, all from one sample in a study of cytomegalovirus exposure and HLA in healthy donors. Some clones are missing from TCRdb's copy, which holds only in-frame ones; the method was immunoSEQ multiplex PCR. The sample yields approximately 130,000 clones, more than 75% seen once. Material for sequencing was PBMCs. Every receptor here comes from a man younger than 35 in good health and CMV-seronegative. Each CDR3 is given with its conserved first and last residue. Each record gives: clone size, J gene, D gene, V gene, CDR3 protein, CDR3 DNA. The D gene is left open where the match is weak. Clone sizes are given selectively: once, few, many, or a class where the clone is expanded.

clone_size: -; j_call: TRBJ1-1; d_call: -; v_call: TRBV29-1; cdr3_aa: CSGAGDLMNTEAFF; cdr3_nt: TGCAGCGGGGCAGGCGATCTCATGAACACTGAAGCTTTCTTT
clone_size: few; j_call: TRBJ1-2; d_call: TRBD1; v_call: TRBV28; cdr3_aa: CASSSAGTGGYTF; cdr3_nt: TGTGCCAGCAGTTCCGCCGGGACAGGGGGCTACACCTTC
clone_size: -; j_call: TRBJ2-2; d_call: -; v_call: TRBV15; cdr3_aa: CATSRPGTGRMYGELFF; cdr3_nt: TGTGCCACCAGCAGGCCCGGGACTGGTCGGATGTACGGGGAGCTGTTTTTT
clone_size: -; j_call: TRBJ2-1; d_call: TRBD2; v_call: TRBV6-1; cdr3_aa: CASSEALLAGGHEQFF; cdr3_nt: TGTGCCAGCAGTGAAGCGCTTCTAGCGGGGGGTCATGAGCAGTTCTTC
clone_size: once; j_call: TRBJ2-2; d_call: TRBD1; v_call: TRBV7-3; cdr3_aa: CASSPRGYTGELFF; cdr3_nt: TGTGCCAGCAGCCCCAGGGGGTACACCGGGGAGCTGTTTTTT
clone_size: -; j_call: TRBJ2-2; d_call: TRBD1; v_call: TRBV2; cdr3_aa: CASSGTGVVTGELFF; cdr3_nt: TGTGCCAGCAGTGGAACAGGGGTAGTTACCGGGGAGCTGTTTTTT
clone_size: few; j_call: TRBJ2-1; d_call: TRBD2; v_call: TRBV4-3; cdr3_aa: CASSQGQRGPYNEQFF; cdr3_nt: TGCGCCAGCAGCCAAGGACAGCGGGGGCCTTACAATGAGCAGTTCTTC
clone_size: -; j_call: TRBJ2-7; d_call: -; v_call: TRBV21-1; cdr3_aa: CASRPGQGAYEQYF; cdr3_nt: TGTGCCAGCAGACCGGGACAGGGGGCTTACGAGCAGTACTTC
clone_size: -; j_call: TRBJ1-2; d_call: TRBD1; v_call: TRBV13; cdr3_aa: CASSLGSGQGGDGYTF; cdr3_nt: TGTGCCAGCAGCTTAGGATCGGGACAGGGGGGAGATGGCTACACCTTC
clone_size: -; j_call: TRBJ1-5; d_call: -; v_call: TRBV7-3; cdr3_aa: CASSLTWSVVSNQPQHF; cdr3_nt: TGTGCCAGCAGCTTAACGTGGTCAGTCGTTAGCAATCAGCCCCAGCATTTT
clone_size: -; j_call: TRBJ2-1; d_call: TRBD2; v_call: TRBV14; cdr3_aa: CASSTGTSGGADEQFF; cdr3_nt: TGTGCCAGCAGTACCGGGACTAGCGGGGGGGCAGATGAGCAGTTCTTC
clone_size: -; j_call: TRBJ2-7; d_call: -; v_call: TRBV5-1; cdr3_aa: CASSLDREEQYF; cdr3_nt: TGCGCCAGCAGCTTGGACAGGGAAGAGCAGTACTTC
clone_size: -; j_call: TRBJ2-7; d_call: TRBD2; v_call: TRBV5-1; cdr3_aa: CASTGLAGGEQYF; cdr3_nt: TGCGCCAGCACGGGACTAGCGGGGGGCGAGCAGTACTTC
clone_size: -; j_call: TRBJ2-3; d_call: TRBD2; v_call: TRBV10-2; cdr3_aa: CASRRAGGGDTQYF; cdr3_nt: TGCGCCAGCAGGCGAGCGGGGGGGGGAGATACGCAGTATTTT
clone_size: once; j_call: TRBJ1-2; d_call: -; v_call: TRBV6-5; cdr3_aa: CASTGRTNGYTF; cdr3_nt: TGTGCCAGCACTGGACGGACAAATGGCTACACCTTC
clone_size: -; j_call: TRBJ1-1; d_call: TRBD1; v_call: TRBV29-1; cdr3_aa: CSAPLEGALNTEAFF; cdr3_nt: TGCAGCGCCCCGCTTGAGGGGGCACTGAACACTGAAGCTTTCTTT
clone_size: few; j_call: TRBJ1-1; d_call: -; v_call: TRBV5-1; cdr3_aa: CASSLKGPQMNTEAFF; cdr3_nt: TGCGCCAGCAGCTTGAAGGGGCCCCAAATGAACACTGAAGCTTTCTTT
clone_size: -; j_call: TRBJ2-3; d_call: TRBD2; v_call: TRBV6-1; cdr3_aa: CASSEALAGGQDTQYF; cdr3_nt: TGTGCCAGCAGTGAAGCCCTAGCGGGGGGACAAGATACGCAGTATTTT
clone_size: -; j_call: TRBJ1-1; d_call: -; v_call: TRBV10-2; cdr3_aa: CASSESTPGEAFF; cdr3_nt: TGCGCCAGCAGTGAGTCGACCCCTGGGGAGGCTTTCTTT
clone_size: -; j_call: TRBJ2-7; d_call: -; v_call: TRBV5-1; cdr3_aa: CASSLFATDPYEQYF; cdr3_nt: TGCGCCAGCAGCCTGTTTGCGACAGATCCCTACGAGCAGTACTTC
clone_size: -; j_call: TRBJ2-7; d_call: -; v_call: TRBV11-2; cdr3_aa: CASSSTTSISYEQYF; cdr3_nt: TGTGCCAGCAGCTCGACTACTTCGATCTCCTACGAGCAGTACTTC
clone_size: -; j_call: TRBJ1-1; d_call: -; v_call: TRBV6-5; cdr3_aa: CASSFPGTNTEAFF; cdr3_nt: TGTGCCAGCAGTTTCCCGGGTACCAACACTGAAGCTTTCTTT
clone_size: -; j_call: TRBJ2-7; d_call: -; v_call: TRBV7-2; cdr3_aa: CASSLDPGTISYEQYF; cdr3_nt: TGTGCCAGCAGCTTAGATCCAGGTACCATCTCCTACGAGCAGTACTTC
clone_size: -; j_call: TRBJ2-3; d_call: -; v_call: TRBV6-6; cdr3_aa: CASSTGLGGGTDTQYF; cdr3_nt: TGTGCCAGCAGTACCGGCCTTGGCGGGGGCACAGATACGCAGTATTTT
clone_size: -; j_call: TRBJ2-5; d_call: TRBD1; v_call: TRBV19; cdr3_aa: CATRGETQYF; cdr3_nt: TGTGCCACCAGGGGGGAGACCCAGTACTTC
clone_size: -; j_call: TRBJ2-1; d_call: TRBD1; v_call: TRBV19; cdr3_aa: CASSDRGAGNEQFF; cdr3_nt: TGTGCCAGTAGTGACAGGGGCGCAGGGAATGAGCAGTTCTTC
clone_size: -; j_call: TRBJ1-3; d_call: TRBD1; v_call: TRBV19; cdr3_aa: CASSVDHRGRSGNTIYF; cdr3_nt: TGTGCCAGTAGTGTAGATCACAGGGGCCGCTCTGGAAACACCATATATTTT
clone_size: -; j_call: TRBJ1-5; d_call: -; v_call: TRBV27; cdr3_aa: CASSRRGDNQPQHF; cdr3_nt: TGTGCCAGCAGCCGCCGCGGGGACAATCAGCCCCAGCATTTT
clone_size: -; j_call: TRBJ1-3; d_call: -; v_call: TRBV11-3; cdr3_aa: CASTLRGNTIYF; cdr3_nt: TGTGCCAGCACCCTGAGGGGAAACACCATATATTTT
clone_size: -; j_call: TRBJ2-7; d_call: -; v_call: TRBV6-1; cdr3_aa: CASSEVGLREQYF; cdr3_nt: TGTGCCAGCAGTGAGGTCGGACTTCGAGAGCAGTACTTC
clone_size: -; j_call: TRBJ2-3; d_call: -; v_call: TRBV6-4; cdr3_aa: CASSDSAGSTDTQYF; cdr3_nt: TGTGCCAGCAGTGACTCGGCGGGCAGCACAGATACGCAGTATTTT
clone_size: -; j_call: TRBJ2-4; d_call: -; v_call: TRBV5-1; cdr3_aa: CASRNDRNIQYF; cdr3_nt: TGCGCCAGCAGGAACGACAGAAACATTCAGTACTTC
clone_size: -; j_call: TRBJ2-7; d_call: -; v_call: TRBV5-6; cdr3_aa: CASSLIGGSLTYEQYF; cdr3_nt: TGTGCCAGCAGCTTAATCGGAGGGTCCCTAACCTACGAGCAGTACTTC
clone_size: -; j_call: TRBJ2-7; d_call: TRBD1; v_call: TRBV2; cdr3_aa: CASSEGQGSSYEQYF; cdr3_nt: TGTGCCAGCAGTGAAGGACAGGGGAGCTCCTACGAGCAGTACTTC
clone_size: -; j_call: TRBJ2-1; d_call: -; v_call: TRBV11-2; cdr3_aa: CASSSEGGGPTTEQFF; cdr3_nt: TGTGCCAGCAGCTCCGAGGGGGGGGGCCCCACTACTGAGCAGTTCTTC
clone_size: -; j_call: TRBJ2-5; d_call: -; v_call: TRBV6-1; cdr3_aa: CRVGSARETQYF; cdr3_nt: TGTCGGGTAGGGAGTGCTCGGGAGACCCAGTACTTC
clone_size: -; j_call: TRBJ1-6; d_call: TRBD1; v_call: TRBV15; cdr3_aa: CATSSPGTGGGYNSPLHF; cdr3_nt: TGTGCCACCAGCAGTCCCGGGACAGGGGGCGGCTATAATTCACCCCTCCACTTT
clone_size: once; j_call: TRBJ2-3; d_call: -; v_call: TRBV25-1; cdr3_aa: CASSEAAVSTDTQYF; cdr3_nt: TGTGCCAGCAGTGAGGCGGCAGTTAGCACAGATACGCAGTATTTT
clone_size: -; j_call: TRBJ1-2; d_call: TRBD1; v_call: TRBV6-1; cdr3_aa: CATHSGGVDGYTF; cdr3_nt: TGTGCCACCCACTCAGGGGGCGTGGATGGCTACACCTTC
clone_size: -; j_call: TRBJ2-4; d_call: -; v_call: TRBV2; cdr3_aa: CASSAGGAKNIQYF; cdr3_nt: TGTGCCAGCAGTGCTGGGGGGGCCAAAAACATTCAGTACTTC
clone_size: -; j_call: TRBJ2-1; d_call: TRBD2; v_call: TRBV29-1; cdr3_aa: CSADDLSGGWNEQFF; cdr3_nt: TGCAGCGCTGACGATCTGAGCGGGGGGTGGAATGAGCAGTTCTTC
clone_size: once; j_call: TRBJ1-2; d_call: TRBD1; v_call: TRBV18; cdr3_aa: CASSPAKTGGAGYTF; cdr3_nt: TGTGCCAGCTCACCAGCTAAGACAGGGGGCGCTGGCTACACCTTC
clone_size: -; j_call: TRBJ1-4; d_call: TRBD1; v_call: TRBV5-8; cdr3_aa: CASSRTGTGREKLFF; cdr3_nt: TGTGCCAGCAGCAGAACCGGGACAGGGAGGGAAAAACTGTTTTTT
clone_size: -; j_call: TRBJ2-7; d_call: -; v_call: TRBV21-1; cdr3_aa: CASSRPTGEFTYEQYF; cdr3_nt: TGTGCCAGCAGCCGCCCCACAGGTGAATTCACCTACGAGCAGTACTTC
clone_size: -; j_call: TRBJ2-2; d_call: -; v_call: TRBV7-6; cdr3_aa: CASSFGVVGTGELFF; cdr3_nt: TGTGCCAGCAGCTTCGGGGTAGTTGGGACCGGGGAGCTGTTTTTT
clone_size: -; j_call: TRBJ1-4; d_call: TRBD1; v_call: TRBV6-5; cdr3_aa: CASSYDRGTNEKLFF; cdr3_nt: TGTGCCAGCAGTTACGACAGGGGGACTAATGAAAAACTGTTTTTT
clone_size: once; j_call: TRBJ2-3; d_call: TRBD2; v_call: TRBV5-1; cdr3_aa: CASSLTSASTDTQYF; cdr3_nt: TGCGCCAGCAGCTTGACTAGCGCCAGCACAGATACGCAGTATTTT
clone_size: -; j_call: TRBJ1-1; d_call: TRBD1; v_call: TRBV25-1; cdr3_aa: CASSGRQGAFF; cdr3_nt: TGTGCCAGCAGTGGGAGACAGGGAGCTTTCTTT